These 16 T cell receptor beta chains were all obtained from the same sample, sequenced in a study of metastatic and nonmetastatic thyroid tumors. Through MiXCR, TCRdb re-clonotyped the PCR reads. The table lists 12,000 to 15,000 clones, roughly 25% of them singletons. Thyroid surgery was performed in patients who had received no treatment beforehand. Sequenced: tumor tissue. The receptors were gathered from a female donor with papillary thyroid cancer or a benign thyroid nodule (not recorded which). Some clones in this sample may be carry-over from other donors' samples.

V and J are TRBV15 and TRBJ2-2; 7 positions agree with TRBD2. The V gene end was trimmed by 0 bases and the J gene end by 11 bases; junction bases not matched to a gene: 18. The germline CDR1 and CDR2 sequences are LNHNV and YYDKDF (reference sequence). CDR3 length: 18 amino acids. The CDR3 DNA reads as TGTGCCACCAGCAGAGAGGGCGGGAGTCTGGGGAACACCGTTGAGCTGTTTTTT. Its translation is CATSREGGSLGNTVELFF.

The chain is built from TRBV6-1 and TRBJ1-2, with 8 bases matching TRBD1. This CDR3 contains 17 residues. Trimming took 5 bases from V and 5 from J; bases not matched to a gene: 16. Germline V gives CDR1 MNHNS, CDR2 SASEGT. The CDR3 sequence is CASSQQTGATFKYGYTF. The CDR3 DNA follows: TGTGCCAGCAGTCAACAGACAGGGGCTACGTTTAAATATGGCTACACCTTC.

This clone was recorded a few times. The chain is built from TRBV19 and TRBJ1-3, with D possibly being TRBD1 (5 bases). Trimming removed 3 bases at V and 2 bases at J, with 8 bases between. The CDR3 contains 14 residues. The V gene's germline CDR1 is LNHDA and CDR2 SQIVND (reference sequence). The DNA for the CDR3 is TGTGCCAGTAGTATTCAGGGAACTGGAAACACCATATATTTT. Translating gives CASSIQGTGNTIYF.

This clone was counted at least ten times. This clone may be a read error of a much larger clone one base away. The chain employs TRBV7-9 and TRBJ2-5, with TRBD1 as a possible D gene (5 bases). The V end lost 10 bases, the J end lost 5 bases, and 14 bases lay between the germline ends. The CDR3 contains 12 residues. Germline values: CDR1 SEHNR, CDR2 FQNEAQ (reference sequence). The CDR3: CAILDMAETQYF. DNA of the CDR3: TGTGCCATTTTGGACATGGCGGAGACCCAGTACTTC.

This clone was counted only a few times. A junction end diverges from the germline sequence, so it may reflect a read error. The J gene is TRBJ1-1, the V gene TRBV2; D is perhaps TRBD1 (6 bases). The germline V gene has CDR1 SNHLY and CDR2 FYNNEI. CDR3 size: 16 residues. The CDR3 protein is CSSSSRDTGLNTEAFF. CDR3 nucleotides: TGTTCCAGCAGTTCCCGGGACACTGGACTGAACACTGAAGCTTTCTTT.

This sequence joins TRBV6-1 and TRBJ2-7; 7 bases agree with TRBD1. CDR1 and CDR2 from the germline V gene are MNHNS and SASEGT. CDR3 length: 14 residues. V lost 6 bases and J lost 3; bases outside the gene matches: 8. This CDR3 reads CASRPPGQFYEQYF. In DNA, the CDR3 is TGTGCCAGCAGGCCACCGGGACAGTTCTACGAGCAGTACTTC.

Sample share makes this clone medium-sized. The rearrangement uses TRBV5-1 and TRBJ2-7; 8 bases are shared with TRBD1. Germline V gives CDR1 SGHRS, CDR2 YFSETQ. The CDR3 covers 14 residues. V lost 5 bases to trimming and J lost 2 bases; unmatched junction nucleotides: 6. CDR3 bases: TGCGCCAGCAGGCCCGTGGGACAGGCCTACGAGCAGTACTTC. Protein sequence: CASRPVGQAYEQYF.

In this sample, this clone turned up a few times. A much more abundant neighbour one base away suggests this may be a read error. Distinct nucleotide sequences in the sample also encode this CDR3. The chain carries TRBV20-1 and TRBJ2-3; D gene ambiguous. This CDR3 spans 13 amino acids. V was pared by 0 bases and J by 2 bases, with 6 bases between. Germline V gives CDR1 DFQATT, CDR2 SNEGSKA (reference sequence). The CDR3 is CSARDTFTDTQYF. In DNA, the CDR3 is TGCAGTGCTAGAGACACCTTCACAGATACGCAGTATTTT.

The DNA for the CDR3 is TGTGCCAGCAGTTACCCACACGGACAGGGCGCCTACAATGAGCAGTTCTTC. Its protein product is CASSYPHGQGAYNEQFF. This rearrangement joins TRBV6-5 to TRBJ2-1; TRBD1 matches at 8 bases. The CDR3 runs 17 residues. The V gene's germline CDR1 is MNHEY and CDR2 SVGAGI. Losses at the gene ends were 2 bases for V and 2 bases for J; bases not matched to a gene: 8.

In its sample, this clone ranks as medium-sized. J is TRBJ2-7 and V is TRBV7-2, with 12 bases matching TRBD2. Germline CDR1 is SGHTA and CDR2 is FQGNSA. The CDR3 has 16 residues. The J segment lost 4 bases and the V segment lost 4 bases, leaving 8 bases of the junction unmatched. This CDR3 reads CASSSPTSGRVYEQYF. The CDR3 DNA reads TGTGCCAGCAGCTCCCCGACTAGCGGGAGAGTATACGAGCAGTACTTC. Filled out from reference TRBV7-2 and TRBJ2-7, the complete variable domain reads GAGVSQSPSNKVTEKGKDVELRCDPISGHTALYWYRQSLGQGLEFLIYFQGNSAPDKSGLPSDRFSAERTGGSVSTLTIQRTQQEDSAVYLCASSSPTSGRVYEQYFGPGTRLTVT.

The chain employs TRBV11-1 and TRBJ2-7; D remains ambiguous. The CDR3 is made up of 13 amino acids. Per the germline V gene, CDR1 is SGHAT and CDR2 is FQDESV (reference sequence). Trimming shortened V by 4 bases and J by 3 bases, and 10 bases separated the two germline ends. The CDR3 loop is CASSSGRNYEQYF. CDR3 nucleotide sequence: TGTGCCAGCAGCTCCGGACGGAACTACGAGCAGTACTTC.

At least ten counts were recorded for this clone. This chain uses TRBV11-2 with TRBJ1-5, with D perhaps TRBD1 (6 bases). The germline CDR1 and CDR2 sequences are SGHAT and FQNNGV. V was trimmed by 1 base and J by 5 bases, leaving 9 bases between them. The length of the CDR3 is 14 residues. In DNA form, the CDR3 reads TGTGCCAGCAGCTTAGGGGGGCTGTATCAGCCCCAGCATTTT. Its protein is CASSLGGLYQPQHF.

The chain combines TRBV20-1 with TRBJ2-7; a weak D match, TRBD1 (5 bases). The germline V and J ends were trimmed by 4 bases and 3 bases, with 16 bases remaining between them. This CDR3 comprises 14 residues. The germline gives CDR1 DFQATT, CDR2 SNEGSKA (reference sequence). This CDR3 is CSAKSGSEGYEQYF. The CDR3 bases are TGCAGTGCTAAATCAGGGTCGGAAGGCTACGAGCAGTACTTC.

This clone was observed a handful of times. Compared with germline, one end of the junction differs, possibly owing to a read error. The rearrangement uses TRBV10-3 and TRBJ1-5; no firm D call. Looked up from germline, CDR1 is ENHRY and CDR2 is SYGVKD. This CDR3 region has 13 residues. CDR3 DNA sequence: TGTGCCATCAGCGTGGAGGGCAATCAGCCCCAGAATTTT. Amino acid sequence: CAISVEGNQPQNF.

The CDR3 is CASSLYGQGNEQFF. The CDR3 DNA reads TGTGCCAGCAGCTTATACGGCCAAGGAAATGAGCAGTTCTTC. The chain links TRBV7-3 to TRBJ2-1; D is undetermined. This CDR3 is 14 amino acids long. The germline gives CDR1 SGHTA, CDR2 FQGTGA. V was cut by 2 bases and J by 7 bases, with 12 bases left in between. The complete variable domain, with remaining parts taken from reference TRBV7-3 and TRBJ2-1, reads GAGVSQTPSNKVTEKGKYVELRCDPISGHTALYWYRQSLGQGPEFLIYFQGTGAADDSGLPNDRFFAVRPEGSVSTLKIQRTERGDSAVYLCASSLYGQGNEQFFGPGTRLTVL.

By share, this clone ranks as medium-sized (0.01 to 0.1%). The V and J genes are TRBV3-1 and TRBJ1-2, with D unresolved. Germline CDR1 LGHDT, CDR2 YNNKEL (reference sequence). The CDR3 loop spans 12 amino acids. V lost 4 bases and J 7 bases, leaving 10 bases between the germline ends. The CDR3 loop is CASSRSGGGYTF. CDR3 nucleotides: TGTGCCAGCAGCCGAAGTGGAGGTGGCTACACCTTC.